Presented here are 29 T cell receptor beta chains from one specimen sequenced in a study of cytomegalovirus exposure and HLA in healthy donors. 60 Vbeta and 13 Jbeta primers were used in PCR. Here immunoSEQ multiplex PCR was the method, and the copy in TCRdb shows in-frame clones only, minus some. The data hold approximately 110,000 clones, with less than 80% observed a single time. Sequenced input: PBMCs. The origin of the receptors is a man aged 50-59 years in good health and CMV-seronegative.

This chain's CDR3 is CASRTGIADTEAFF. DNA for the CDR3: TGTGCCAGCAGAACAGGGATTGCGGACACTGAAGCTTTCTTT. The chain combines TRBV2 with TRBJ1-1; tentatively, D is TRBD1 (6 bases). The germline V gene has CDR1 SNHLY and CDR2 FYNNEI. V was pared by 6 bases and J by 3 bases, with 14 bases between. The CDR3 length is 14 residues.

This chain links TRBV6-6 with TRBJ2-3; 8 positions match TRBD1. Germline V gene lookup returns CDR1 MNHNY and CDR2 SVGAGI (reference sequence). This CDR3 spans 14 amino acids. Trimming took 4 bases from V and 0 from J; bases not matched to a gene: 0. In DNA form, the CDR3 reads TGTGCCAGCAGTTGGACAGGGAGCACAGATACGCAGTATTTT. It is translated as CASSWTGSTDTQYF.

The chain links TRBV5-1 to TRBJ1-2; D is undetermined. CDR1 is SGHRS, CDR2 YFSETQ, per germline. The CDR3 totals 13 residues. Trimming left V 0 bases short and J 7 bases short, with 10 bases between. In DNA form, the CDR3 reads TGCGCCAGCAGCTTGGCCGGGGTGGGTGGCTACACCTTC. This encodes CASSLAGVGGYTF.

This clone has just a few counts. CDR3 loop: CASSLTGTAYEQYV. For the CDR3, the DNA is TGTGCCAGCAGCTTAACCGGGACAGCCTACGAGCAGTACGTC. The chain employs TRBV7-9 and TRBJ2-7, with 7 bases identical to TRBD1. The ends lost 2 bases at V and 2 bases at J; junction bases unmatched: 3. This CDR3 is 14 amino acids long. Germline CDR1 SEHNR, CDR2 FQNEAQ (reference sequence).

The chain carries TRBV2 and TRBJ1-4; D is possibly TRBD1 (6 bases). Trimming stripped 7 bases from V and 5 bases from J, with 17 bases between. Germline V gives CDR1 SNHLY, CDR2 FYNNEI. This CDR3 is built from 15 residues. The CDR3 nucleotides read TGTGCCAGCACCCTAGGGGGGGCTCGGAATGAAAAACTGTTTTTT. Protein: CASTLGGARNEKLFF. The whole variable domain, filled in from reference TRBV2 and TRBJ1-4, reads EPEVTQTPSHQVTQMGQEVILRCVPISNHLYFYWYRQILGQKVEFLVSFYNNEISEKSEIFDDQFSVERPDGSNFTLKIRSTKLEDSAMYFCASTLGGARNEKLFFGSGTQLSVL.

The chain uses TRBV7-2 and TRBJ1-1; D possibly corresponds to TRBD1 (5 bases). V gave up 5 bases and J gave up 2 bases, with 15 bases separating them. The CDR3 is 15 amino acids. Germline V gene lookup returns CDR1 SGHTA and CDR2 FQGNSA. CDR3 nucleotides: TGTGCCAGCAGCCCCAGGACGGGGGGTAACACTGAAGCTTTCTTT. Its protein product is CASSPRTGGNTEAFF.

This chain joins TRBV6-1 and TRBJ1-5; D may be TRBD1 (6 bases). This CDR3 comprises 12 residues. The V end lost 10 bases, the J end lost 3 bases, and 10 bases lay between the germline ends. The germline V gene has CDR1 MNHNS and CDR2 SASEGT. CDR3 region: CATRQDNQPQHF. CDR3 bases: TGTGCCACCCGACAGGACAATCAGCCCCAGCATTTT.

The J gene is TRBJ1-5, the V gene TRBV19; 7 bases are a match to TRBD1. V trimming: 3 bases; J trimming: 6 bases; junction bases outside the gene matches: 8. In germline, CDR1 is LNHDA, CDR2 SQIVND (reference sequence). The CDR3 contains 15 residues. The CDR3, as DNA: TGTGCCAGTAGTATGGGGCCAGGGGGAAGTCAGCCCCAGCATTTT. Amino acid sequence: CASSMGPGGSQPQHF.

The chain uses TRBV4-3 and TRBJ1-2, with TRBD1 matching 7 bases. V was pared by 1 base and J by 1 base, with 18 bases of the junction left unmatched. The CDR3 runs to 20 residues. Germline-derived CDR1 and CDR2 are LGHNA and YSLEER. In DNA form, the CDR3 reads TGCGCCAGCAGCCAAGGGCCAGGACGGGACAGAACGTCCGATAACTATGGCTACACCTTC. It specifies CASSQGPGRDRTSDNYGYTF.

The CDR3 DNA sequence: TGTGCCAGCAGCCCCAGCCGGGACTACAACACAGATACGCAGTATTTT. Translation: CASSPSRDYNTDTQYF. The chain has TRBV6-6 and TRBJ2-3; 7 positions agree with TRBD2. The CDR3 has 16 residues. V was clipped by 6 bases and J by 2 bases; unmatched bases: 11. Germline assignment: CDR1 MNHNY and CDR2 SVGAGI (reference sequence).

The chain combines TRBV6-5 with TRBJ2-7; the D gene is possibly TRBD2 (5 bases). V was cut by 6 bases and J by 4 bases, with 13 bases left in between. CDR3 length: 13 residues. The germline gives CDR1 MNHEY, CDR2 SVGAGI. CDR3 sequence (DNA): TGTGCCAGCAGCGACGGACTGAATTACGAGCAGTACGTC. Its protein is CASSDGLNYEQYV.

This chain joins TRBV11-2 and TRBJ2-5; 8 bases line up with TRBD2. With V trimmed by 5 bases and J by 5 bases, 10 bases remained unmatched. This CDR3 contains 15 residues. Germline CDR1 and CDR2: SGHAT and FQNNGV. The chain's CDR3 is CASSHIAGRRETQYF. As DNA, the CDR3 is TGTGCCAGCAGCCATATAGCGGGGAGGAGGGAGACCCAGTACTTC.

The chain recombines TRBV11-2 with TRBJ2-5; D perhaps matches TRBD1 (6 bases). Germline-derived CDR1 and CDR2 are SGHAT and FQNNGV. Trimming removed 5 bases at V and 4 bases at J, with 23 bases between. The CDR3 loop spans 17 amino acids. The CDR3, as DNA: TGTGCCAGCAGCCACTATAATTCCAGGGGTCCGGGAGAGACCCAGTACTTC. Its translation: CASSHYNSRGPGETQYF.

Details on this clone: One junction end does not reproduce the germline sequence, and a read error may be involved. The genes are TRBV7-9 and TRBJ2-5, with D unresolved. This CDR3 contains 15 residues. CDR1 is SEHNR, CDR2 FQNEAQ, per germline (reference sequence). The DNA for the CDR3 is TGTTCCAGCAGCTTGGCAGGAACGTACCAAGAGACCCAGTACTTC. It translates to CSSSLAGTYQETQYF.

The V and J genes are TRBV7-6 and TRBJ2-2; D is unclear. Germline CDR1 reads SGHVS; CDR2 reads FNYEAQ. V dropped 0 bases and J dropped 4 bases, with 12 bases sitting between them. This CDR3 has 16 amino acids. The CDR3 protein is CASSLAPPQATGELFF. CDR3 DNA sequence: TGTGCCAGCAGCTTAGCACCCCCCCAGGCCACCGGGGAGCTGTTTTTT.

A few counts support this clone. J is TRBJ1-2 and V is TRBV5-4; no reliable D call. The V gene's germline CDR1 is SGHNT and CDR2 YYREEE (reference sequence). CDR3 length equals 11 residues. V was shortened by 10 bases and J by 3 bases, with 10 bases between the two germline ends. The CDR3 bases are TGTGCCTACCGGCGGTACTATGGCTACACCTTC. This gives the protein CAYRRYYGYTF. Supplemented by reference TRBV5-4 and TRBJ1-2, the full variable domain reads ETGVTQSPTHLIKTRGQQVTLRCSSQSGHNTVSWYQQALGQGPQFIFQYYREEENGRGNFPPRFSGLQFPNYSSELNVNALELDDSALYLCAYRRYYGYTFGSGTRLTVV.

The chain joins TRBV5-1 to TRBJ1-5; D unclear. Trimming removed 1 base from V and 5 bases from J, with 10 bases in between. CDR1 is SGHRS and CDR2 is YFSETQ in the germline V gene. There are 14 residues in the CDR3. Written as DNA, the CDR3 is TGCGCCAGCAGCTTGACGGCCGGGGATCAGCCCCAGCATTTT. Translating gives CASSLTAGDQPQHF.

This clone has a handful of counts. The V and J genes are TRBV6-5 and TRBJ2-3; 8 nucleotides agree with TRBD1. The germline gives CDR1 MNHEY, CDR2 SVGAGI. V gave up 0 bases and J gave up 5 bases; unmatched junction bases: 4. The CDR3 totals 15 residues. Here the CDR3 reads CASSYSTGERDTQYF. The CDR3 DNA sequence: TGTGCCAGCAGTTACTCGACAGGGGAGCGAGATACGCAGTATTTT.

The chain joins TRBV11-3 to TRBJ1-5; maybe TRBD1 (6 bases). The CDR3 totals 16 residues. Germline V gives CDR1 SGHNT, CDR2 YENEEA. Trimming stripped 1 base from V and 6 bases from J, with 16 bases between. The CDR3 sequence is CASSLGGKGQGQPQHF. The CDR3 DNA reads as TGTGCCAGCAGCTTAGGCGGTAAGGGACAAGGTCAGCCCCAGCATTTT. Looking up the rest from reference TRBV11-3 and TRBJ1-5 gives the full variable domain: EAGVVQSPRYKIIEKKQPVAFWCNPISGHNTLYWYLQNLGQGPELLIRYENEEAVDDSQLPKDRFSAERLKGVDSTLKIQPAELGDSAVYLCASSLGGKGQGQPQHFGDGTRLSIL.

This clone was observed once. This chain links TRBV7-9 with TRBJ2-5, with D uncertain. The germline V gene encodes CDR1 SEHNR and CDR2 FQNEAQ (reference sequence). Deletions cut 5 bases from V and 5 bases from J, with 12 bases between. The CDR3 has 13 residues. CDR3 sequence (DNA): TGTGCCAGCAGCCCCAGACCCGGGGAGACCCAGTACTTC. It translates to CASSPRPGETQYF. Complete variable domain (other parts from reference TRBV7-9 and TRBJ2-5): DTGVSQNPRHKITKRGQNVTFRCDPISEHNRLYWYRQTLGQGPEFLTYFQNEAQLEKSRLLSDRFSAERPKGSFSTLEIQRTEQGDSAMYLCASSPRPGETQYFGPGTRLLVL.

J is TRBJ2-3 and V is TRBV6-1; TRBD1 agrees at 7 bases. The CDR3 contains 15 residues. The ends lost 3 bases at V and 0 bases at J; junction bases unmatched: 3. The germline V gene has CDR1 MNHNS and CDR2 SASEGT. The CDR3 DNA reads TGTGCCAGCAGTGAGAGGGGGCGGAGCACAGATACGCAGTATTTT. Translating it yields CASSERGRSTDTQYF.

The chain links TRBV5-5 to TRBJ1-5; D may be TRBD1 (5 bases). This CDR3 has 16 amino acids. The ends were cut back, 4 bases at V and 6 bases at J, with 20 bases in the middle. The germline V gene has CDR1 SGHKS and CDR2 YYEKEE (reference sequence). CDR3 sequence: CASSRQEAWGGQPQHF. The DNA of the CDR3 is TGTGCCAGCAGCCGCCAAGAGGCGTGGGGCGGTCAGCCCCAGCATTTT.

J is TRBJ1-6 and V is TRBV7-2, with unresolved D. Germline CDR1 SGHTA, CDR2 FQGNSA. Trimming removed 1 base from V and 9 bases from J, with 10 bases in between. This CDR3 has 14 amino acids. CDR3 DNA: TGTGCCAGCAGCTTAGGTGACTTTGTTTCACCCCTCCACTTT. Protein sequence: CASSLGDFVSPLHF.

The V gene is TRBV9, the J gene TRBJ2-1, with TRBD1 as a possible D gene (6 bases). Germline values: CDR1 SGDLS, CDR2 YYNGEE. The germline V and J ends were trimmed by 1 base and 4 bases, with 24 bases remaining between them. The length of the CDR3 is 19 residues. Here the CDR3 reads CASSVSGASGSGAYNEQFF. CDR3 coding DNA: TGTGCCAGCAGCGTAAGTGGGGCTAGTGGATCAGGGGCATACAATGAGCAGTTCTTC.

This rearrangement joins TRBV5-1 to TRBJ1-6, with D perhaps matching TRBD1 (6 bases). Germline CDR1 SGHRS, CDR2 YFSETQ. The length of the CDR3 is 14 residues. V was pared by 0 bases and J by 10 bases, with 11 bases between. Here the CDR3 DNA reads TGCGCCAGCAGCTTGGGACAGGTCGAATCACCCCTCCACTTT. Translated: CASSLGQVESPLHF.

The genes are TRBV5-1 and TRBJ1-2; D is unclear. V lost 0 bases, J lost 0 bases, and 6 bases lay in between. This CDR3 contains 14 residues. CDR1 is SGHRS, CDR2 YFSETQ, per germline. The CDR3 spells CASSLAPANYGYTF. The DNA of the CDR3 is TGCGCCAGCAGCTTGGCCCCGGCTAACTATGGCTACACCTTC. The variable domain in full, completed from reference TRBV5-1 and TRBJ1-2, reads KAGVTQTPRYLIKTRGQQVTLSCSPISGHRSVSWYQQTPGQGLQFLFEYFSETQRNKGNFPGRFSGRQFSNSRSEMNVSTLELGDSALYLCASSLAPANYGYTFGSGTRLTVV.

The CDR3 here is CASGAALGLEQFF. Written as DNA, the CDR3 is TGTGCCAGCGGGGCGGCCCTCGGCCTTGAGCAGTTCTTC. The chain links TRBV2 to TRBJ2-1; D perhaps matches TRBD1 (5 bases). This CDR3 is built from 13 residues. Germline lookup yields CDR1 SNHLY and CDR2 FYNNEI. V was trimmed by 8 bases and J by 9 bases, leaving 17 bases between them.

V gene TRBV6-1 combines with J gene TRBJ1-6, with a tentative D call TRBD1 (6 bases). Germline CDR1 is MNHNS and CDR2 is SASEGT. The germline V and J ends were trimmed by 6 bases and 5 bases, with 8 bases remaining between them. CDR3 size: 13 residues. CDR3 loop: CASRRQDNSPLHF. CDR3 DNA sequence: TGTGCCAGCAGAAGACAGGATAATTCACCCCTCCACTTT.

This chain connects TRBV9 to TRBJ1-2; D is ambiguous. Germline CDR1 SGDLS, CDR2 YYNGEE. V lost 0 bases and J lost 8, with 14 bases in between. This CDR3 contains 14 residues. CDR3 DNA sequence: TGTGCCAGCAGCGTAGATCTCCAGGCTCTGGGCTACACCTTC. The encoded protein is CASSVDLQALGYTF.